One sample yielded the 6 T cell receptor beta chains listed below, sequenced in a study of cytomegalovirus exposure and HLA in healthy donors. The PCR used 60 Vbeta and 13 Jbeta primers. Using immunoSEQ multiplex PCR, the repertoire was profiled, and TCRdb retains in-frame clones only, with some absent. The table lists approximately 160,000 clones, 75% to 85% of them singletons. Source material: PBMCs. These TCRs come from a male donor in good health and CMV-seropositive.

This clone has only a few counts. V and J are TRBV6-1 and TRBJ1-4; 9 bases agree with TRBD1. V dropped 2 bases and J dropped 5; count of bases not matched to a gene: 6. CDR1 MNHNS and CDR2 SASEGT come from the germline V gene. This CDR3 region has 16 residues. The DNA of the CDR3 is TGTGCCAGCAGTGAATATCGGGACAGGGTGAATGAAAAACTGTTTTTT. It encodes CASSEYRDRVNEKLFF.

The chain links TRBV2 to TRBJ1-5; no clear D. The germline V gene has CDR1 SNHLY and CDR2 FYNNEI. V lost 7 bases, J lost 0 bases, and 10 bases lay in between. This CDR3 comprises 14 residues. The CDR3 region is CASKADISNQPQHF. In DNA, the CDR3 is TGTGCCAGCAAGGCGGATATTAGCAATCAGCCCCAGCATTTT.

The gene calls are TRBV7-9 and TRBJ2-5; D possibly corresponds to TRBD2 (6 bases). Germline V CDR1 and CDR2: SEHNR, FQNEAQ (reference sequence). The length of the CDR3 is 13 residues. Between the trimmed V and J ends, which lost 7 bases and 1 base, there was a span of 10 bases. The CDR3: CASTPGLQETQYF. The DNA of the CDR3 is TGTGCCAGCACCCCGGGACTCCAAGAGACCCAGTACTTC.

The rearrangement joins TRBV7-2 to TRBJ2-3; TRBD2 matches 12 bases. Germline V lookup: CDR1 SGHTA, CDR2 FQGNSA. Trimming at V came to 6 bases and at J to 2 bases, leaving 6 bases not matched to a gene. There are 16 residues in the CDR3. For the CDR3, the DNA is TGTGCCAGCAGGCAACTAGCGGGGGGACCCACAGATACGCAGTATTTT. It yields the protein CASRQLAGGPTDTQYF.

The sample holds a few counts of this clone. The CDR3 DNA reads TGTGCCAGCAGTTTCGGGACTACCTACGAGCAGTACTTC. It yields the protein CASSFGTTYEQYF. This rearrangement joins TRBV27 to TRBJ2-7, with TRBD2 identical over 7 bases. V was pared by 3 bases and J by 2 bases, with 1 base of the junction left unmatched. In germline, CDR1 is MNHEY, CDR2 SMNVEV (reference sequence). This CDR3 is 13 amino acids long.

V gene TRBV6-1 combines with J gene TRBJ2-3; D remains ambiguous. CDR1 MNHNS and CDR2 SASEGT come from the germline V gene. This CDR3 spans 14 amino acids. V lost 6 bases and J 2 bases, leaving 12 bases between the germline ends. In nucleotides, the CDR3 is TGTGCCAGCAGAGACTGGTTATACACAGATACGCAGTATTTT. Residues: CASRDWLYTDTQYF.